Given below is one TCR beta chain in context. These data are taken from a study of blood T cell repertoires in COVID-19. The overall study: Both acute and convalescent COVID-19 samples were obtained from the United States, Italy and Spain.

Participant-reported clinical history was the basis for cohort assignment. This CDR3 is built from 12 residues. The trim removed 2 bases at V and 12 bases at J, leaving 3 bases unmatched. As originally analysed: It was from reference gene primer amplification that nucleated cell counts were estimated. This table comes from immunoSEQ multiplex PCR, and its TCRdb copy is limited to in-frame clones, with some not included. From that table come the V and J calls and clone size; the DNA was used to work out D and trimming. The sample carries about 380,000 clones, approximately 87% recorded once. The clonotype originates from a man under 40 who had recovered from COVID-19. The chain joins TRBV12-3 or TRBV12-4 to TRBJ1-1; 10 bases fit TRBD1. The sample taken for sequencing was PBMCs or T cells enriched from blood (not recorded which). CDR3 in amino acids: CASSLSGQGSFF. The CDR3 coding sequence is TGTGCCAGCAGTTTATCGGGACAGGGGTCTTTCTTT.